This entry features one TCR beta chain sequence. The sample belongs to a study of blood T cell repertoires in COVID-19. With V trimmed by 4 bases and J by 4 bases, 8 bases remained unmatched. The germline V gene has CDR1 MNHEY and CDR2 SVGAGI. This CDR3 has 15 residues. Sequencing was performed with immunoSEQ multiplex PCR; in TCRdb, only in-frame clones are kept and a portion is missing. The sample lists around 15,000 clones; around 86% were seen once. The chain links TRBV6-5 to TRBJ1-1; TRBD1 agrees at 8 bases. This clonotype was sampled from a human donor in a cohort sampled during active COVID-19. The sequencing sample was made of peripheral blood. CDR3 nucleotide sequence: TGTGCCAGCAGTTCGCAGGGGGCGCGGGTCACTGAAGCTTTCTTT. As protein: CASSSQGARVTEAFF.